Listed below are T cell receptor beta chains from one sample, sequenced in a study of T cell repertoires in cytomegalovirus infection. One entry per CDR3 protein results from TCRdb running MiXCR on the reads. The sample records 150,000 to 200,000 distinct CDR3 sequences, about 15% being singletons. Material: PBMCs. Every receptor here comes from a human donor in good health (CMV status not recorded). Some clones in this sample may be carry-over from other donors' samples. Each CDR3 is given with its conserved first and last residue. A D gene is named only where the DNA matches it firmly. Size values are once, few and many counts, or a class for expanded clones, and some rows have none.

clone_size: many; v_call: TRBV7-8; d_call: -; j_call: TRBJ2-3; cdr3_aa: CASSFPPDTQYF; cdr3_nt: TGTGCCAGCAGCTTCCCCCCAGATACGCAGTATTTT
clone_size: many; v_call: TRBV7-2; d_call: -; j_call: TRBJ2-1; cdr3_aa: CASSLNRNYNEQFF; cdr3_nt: TGTGCCAGCAGCTTAAATAGGAATTACAATGAGCAGTTCTTC
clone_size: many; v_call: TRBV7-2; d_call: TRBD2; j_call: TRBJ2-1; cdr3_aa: CASSYSGSSYNEQFF; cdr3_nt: TGTGCCAGCAGCTATAGCGGGAGCTCCTACAATGAGCAGTTCTTC
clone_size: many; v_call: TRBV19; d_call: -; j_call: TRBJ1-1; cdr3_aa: CASSMGDGVLNTEAFF; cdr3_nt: TGTGCCAGTAGTATGGGGGACGGAGTACTGAACACTGAAGCTTTCTTT
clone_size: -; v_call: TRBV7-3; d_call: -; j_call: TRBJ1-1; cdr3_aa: CASSLLGVPYSEAFF; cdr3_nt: TGTGCCAGCAGCCTATTGGGAGTCCCTTATTCTGAAGCTTTCTTT
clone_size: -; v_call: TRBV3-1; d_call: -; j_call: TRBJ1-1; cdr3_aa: CASSQGGQGRTEAFF; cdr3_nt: TGTGCCAGCAGCCAAGGGGGCCAGGGGCGTACTGAAGCTTTCTTT
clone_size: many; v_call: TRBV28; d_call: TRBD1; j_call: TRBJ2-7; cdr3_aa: CASRTGISYEQYF; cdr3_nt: TGTGCCAGCAGGACAGGGATCTCCTACGAGCAGTACTTC
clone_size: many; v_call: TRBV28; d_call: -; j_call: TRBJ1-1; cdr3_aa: CASSYGQFEAFF; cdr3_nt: TGTGCCAGCAGTTACGGACAGTTTGAAGCTTTCTTT
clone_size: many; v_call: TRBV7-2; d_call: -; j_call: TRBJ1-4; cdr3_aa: CASSLAGGPNEKLFF; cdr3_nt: TGTGCCAGCAGCTTAGCAGGGGGGCCTAATGAAAAACTGTTTTTT
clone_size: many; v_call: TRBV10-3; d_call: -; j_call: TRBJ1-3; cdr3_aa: CAISEARAVGNTIYF; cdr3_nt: TGTGCCATCAGTGAGGCGAGGGCTGTTGGAAACACCATATATTTT
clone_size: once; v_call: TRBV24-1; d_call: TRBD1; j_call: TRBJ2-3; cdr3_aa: CATSDLQGAGDTQYF; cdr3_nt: TGTGCCACCAGTGATTTGCAGGGGGCCGGAGATACGCAGTATTTT
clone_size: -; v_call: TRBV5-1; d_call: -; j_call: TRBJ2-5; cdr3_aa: CASSWDRKETQYF; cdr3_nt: TGCGCCAGCAGCTGGGACCGAAAAGAGACCCAGTACTTC
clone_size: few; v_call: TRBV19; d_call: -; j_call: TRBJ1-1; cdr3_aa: CASRAGAERNTEAFF; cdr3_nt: TGTGCCAGTAGAGCAGGGGCCGAGAGGAACACTGAAGCTTTCTTT
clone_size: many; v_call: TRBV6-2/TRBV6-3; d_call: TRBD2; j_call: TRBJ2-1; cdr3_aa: CASRELAGDYNEQFF; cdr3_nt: TGTGCCAGCAGGGAACTAGCGGGAGACTACAATGAGCAGTTCTTC
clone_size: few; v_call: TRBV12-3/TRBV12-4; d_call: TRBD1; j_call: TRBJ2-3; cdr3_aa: CASTTSTGDTQYF; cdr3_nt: TGTGCCAGCACCACATCGACAGGGGATACGCAGTATTTT
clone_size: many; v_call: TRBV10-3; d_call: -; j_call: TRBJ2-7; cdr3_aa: CAIKASSYEQYF; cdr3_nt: TGTGCCATCAAAGCCAGCTCCTACGAGCAGTACTTC
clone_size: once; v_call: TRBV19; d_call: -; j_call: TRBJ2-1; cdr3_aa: CASSLGISGQFF; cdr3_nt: TGTGCCAGTAGTCTCGGGATCAGCGGGCAGTTCTTC
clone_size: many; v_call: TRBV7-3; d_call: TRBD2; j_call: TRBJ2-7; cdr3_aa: CASSPTSGYEQYF; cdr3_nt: TGTGCCAGCAGCCCCACTAGCGGCTACGAGCAGTACTTC
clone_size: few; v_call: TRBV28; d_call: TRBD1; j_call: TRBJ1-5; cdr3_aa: CASSIPDRARNQPQHF; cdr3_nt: TGTGCCAGCAGTATCCCGGACAGGGCCCGTAATCAGCCCCAGCATTTT
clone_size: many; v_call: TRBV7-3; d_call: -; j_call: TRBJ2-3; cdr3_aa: CASSFKARPDTQYF; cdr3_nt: TGTGCCAGCAGCTTTAAAGCCCGCCCAGATACGCAGTATTTT
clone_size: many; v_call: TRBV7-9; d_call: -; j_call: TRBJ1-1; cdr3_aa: CASSPTGNTEAFF; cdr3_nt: TGTGCCAGCAGCCCAACAGGGAACACTGAAGCTTTCTTT
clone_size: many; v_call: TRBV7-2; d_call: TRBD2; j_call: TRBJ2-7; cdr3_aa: CASSSPGGYEQYF; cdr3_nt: TGTGCCAGCAGCTCTCCGGGGGGGTACGAGCAGTACTTC
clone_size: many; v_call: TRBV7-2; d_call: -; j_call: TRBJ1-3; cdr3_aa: CASSLDWDRTNTIYF; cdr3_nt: TGTGCCAGCAGCTTAGATTGGGACCGCACAAACACCATATATTTT
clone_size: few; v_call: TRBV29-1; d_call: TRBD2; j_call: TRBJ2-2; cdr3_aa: CSVGGGFRSGELFF; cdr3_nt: TGCAGCGTTGGGGGGGGGTTCAGATCCGGGGAGCTGTTTTTT
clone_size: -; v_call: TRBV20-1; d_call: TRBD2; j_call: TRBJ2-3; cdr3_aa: CSARVWLAGDEDTQYF; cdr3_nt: TGCAGTGCTAGGGTATGGCTAGCGGGGGACGAAGATACGCAGTATTTT
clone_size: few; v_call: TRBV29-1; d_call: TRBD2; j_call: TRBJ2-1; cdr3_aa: CSVKRGSSYNEQFF; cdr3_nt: TGCAGCGTGAAGCGGGGCAGCTCCTACAATGAGCAGTTCTTC
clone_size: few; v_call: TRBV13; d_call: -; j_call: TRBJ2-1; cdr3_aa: CASSLAAGLGNEQFF; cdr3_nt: TGTGCCAGCAGCTTAGCGGCGGGACTGGGGAATGAGCAGTTCTTC
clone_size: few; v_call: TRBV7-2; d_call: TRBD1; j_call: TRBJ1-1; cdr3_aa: CASSQPGDRDTEAFF; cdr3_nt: TGTGCCAGCAGTCAACCCGGGGACAGGGACACTGAAGCTTTCTTT
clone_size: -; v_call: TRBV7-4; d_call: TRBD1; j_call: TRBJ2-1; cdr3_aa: CASSFLQGGFEQFF; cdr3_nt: TGTGCCAGCAGCTTTTTACAGGGGGGATTTGAGCAGTTCTTC
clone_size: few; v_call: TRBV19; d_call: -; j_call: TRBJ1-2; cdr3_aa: CASSSEGRGNYGYTF; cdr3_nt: TGTGCCAGTAGCTCCGAGGGGCGGGGTAACTATGGCTACACCTTC
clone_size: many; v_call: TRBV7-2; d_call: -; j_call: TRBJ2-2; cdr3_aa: CASSWGTGELFF; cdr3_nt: TGTGCCAGCAGCTGGGGAACCGGGGAGCTGTTTTTT
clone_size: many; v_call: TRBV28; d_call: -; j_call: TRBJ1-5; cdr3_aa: CASSRGNSNQPQHF; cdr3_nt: TGTGCCAGCAGTCGCGGTAATAGCAATCAGCCCCAGCATTTT
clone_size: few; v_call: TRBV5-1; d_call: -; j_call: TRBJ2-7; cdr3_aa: CASSLVQGGYEQYF; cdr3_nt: TGCGCCAGCAGCTTGGTTCAGGGCGGCTACGAGCAGTACTTC
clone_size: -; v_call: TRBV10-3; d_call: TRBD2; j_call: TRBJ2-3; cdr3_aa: CAISNLAGRTDTQYF; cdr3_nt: TGTGCCATCAGTAATCTAGCGGGCCGCACAGATACGCAGTATTTT
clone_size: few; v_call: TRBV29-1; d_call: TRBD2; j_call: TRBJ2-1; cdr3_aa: CSVEGGLAAYNEQFF; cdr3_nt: TGCAGCGTTGAAGGGGGACTAGCGGCATACAATGAGCAGTTCTTC
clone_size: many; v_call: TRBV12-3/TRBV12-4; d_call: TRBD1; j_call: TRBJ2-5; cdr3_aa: CASSPHGRDGTGLETQYF; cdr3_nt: TGTGCCAGCAGTCCTCACGGCCGGGATGGGACAGGGCTAGAGACCCAGTACTTC
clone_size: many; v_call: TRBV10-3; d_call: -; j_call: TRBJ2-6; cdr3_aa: CAISEAGVQGAGANVLTF; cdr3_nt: TGTGCCATCAGTGAGGCGGGGGTACAGGGAGCTGGGGCCAACGTCCTGACTTTC
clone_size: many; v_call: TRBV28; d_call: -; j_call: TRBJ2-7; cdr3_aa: CASSLLDSVVEQYF; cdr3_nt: TGTGCCAGCAGTTTGTTGGACTCGGTCGTCGAGCAGTACTTC
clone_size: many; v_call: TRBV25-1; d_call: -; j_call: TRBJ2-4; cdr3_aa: CASSDYPQGGQYF; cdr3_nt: TGTGCCAGCAGTGATTACCCCCAGGGAGGCCAGTACTTC